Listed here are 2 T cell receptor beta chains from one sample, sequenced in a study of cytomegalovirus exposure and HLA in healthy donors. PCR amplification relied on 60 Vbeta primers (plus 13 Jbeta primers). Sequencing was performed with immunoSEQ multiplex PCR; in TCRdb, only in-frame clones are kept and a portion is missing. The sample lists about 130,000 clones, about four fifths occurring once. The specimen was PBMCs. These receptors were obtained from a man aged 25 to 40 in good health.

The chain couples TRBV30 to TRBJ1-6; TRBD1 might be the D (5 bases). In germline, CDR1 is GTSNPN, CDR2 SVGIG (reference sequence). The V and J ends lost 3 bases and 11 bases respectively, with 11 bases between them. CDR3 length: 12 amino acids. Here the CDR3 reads CAWRTALPPLHF. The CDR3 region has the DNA TGTGCCTGGAGGACAGCCTTGCCACCCCTCCACTTT.

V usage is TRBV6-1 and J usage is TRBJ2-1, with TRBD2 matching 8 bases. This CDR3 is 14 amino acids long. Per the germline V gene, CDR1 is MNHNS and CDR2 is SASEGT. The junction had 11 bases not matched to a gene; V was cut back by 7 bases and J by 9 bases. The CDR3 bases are TGTGCCAGCACCCCGGGAGGGACCTGGGGTGAGCAGTTCTTC. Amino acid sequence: CASTPGGTWGEQFF.